The T cell receptor (beta chain) described here comes from a study of blood T cell repertoires in COVID-19. In the study overall: Samples of COVID-19 (acute and convalescent) were obtained from the United States, Italy and Spain. T cells, B-cell-depleted T cells, or PBMCs supplied cDNA or gDNA.

In the authors' workflow: By means of reference gene primer amplification, nucleated cell counts were estimated. TCRdb's copy holds only in-frame clones and misses some; the assay was immunoSEQ multiplex PCR. The V and J calls and clone size were taken over from that table, and D and trimming were inferred from the DNA. The table lists 120,000 or so clones, around 89% of them singletons. Germline assignment: CDR1 SGHNT and CDR2 YYREEE (reference sequence). The germline V and J ends were trimmed by 4 bases and 8 bases, with 18 bases remaining between them. This CDR3 has 14 amino acids. The sequencing input was peripheral blood. The J gene is TRBJ1-2, the V gene TRBV5-4, with a weak D call TRBD1 (5 bases). This TCR derives from a man aged 50-59 years with acute or convalescent COVID-19. Here the CDR3 DNA reads TGTGCCAGCAGCCCTCAAACGGGGGTTCAAGGCTACACCTTC. This sequence encodes CASSPQTGVQGYTF.